These 27 T cell receptor beta chains came from one sample sequenced in a study of T cell repertoires in ileal Crohn's disease. Indicated time point: neoterminal ileum biopsy at postoperative endoscopy, about 6 months after surgery. The data were produced by immunoSEQ multiplex PCR, yet TCRdb's version contains in-frame clones alone and is incomplete. The table lists under 2,500 clones, 85% to 90% of them singletons. The sequenced sample consisted of ileal tissue. The source is an adult with Crohn's disease.

The chain couples TRBV28 to TRBJ1-1; TRBD1 matches 7 bases. The germline V gene has CDR1 MDHEN and CDR2 SYDVKM. The V and J ends lost 5 bases and 3 bases, in that order; junction bases with no gene match: 3. The CDR3 is 13 residues long. CDR3 bases: TGTGCCAGCAGTGGCACAGGGGACACTGAAGCTTTCTTT. The encoded protein is CASSGTGDTEAFF.

The chain recombines TRBV30 with TRBJ1-1, with D tentatively TRBD1 (5 bases). The CDR3 length is 13 residues. Trimming shortened V by 0 bases and J by 7 bases, and 12 bases separated the two germline ends. CDR1 GTSNPN and CDR2 SVGIG come from the germline V gene (reference sequence). In DNA form, the CDR3 reads TGTGCCTGGAGTGTACGGAGGGGCAATGAAGCTTTCTTT. Residues: CAWSVRRGNEAFF.

This clone was detected once. The V and J genes are TRBV6-5 and TRBJ1-2; D is unresolved. The V gene's germline CDR1 is MNHEY and CDR2 SVGAGI. CDR3 length: 15 amino acids. Trimming shortened V by 0 bases and J by 4 bases, and 12 bases separated the two germline ends. CDR3 region: CASSYSPIRVYGYTF. CDR3 coding DNA: TGTGCCAGCAGTTACTCCCCGATACGGGTCTATGGCTACACCTTC.

This clone was seen once. The V gene is TRBV7-2, the J gene TRBJ2-7; 11 bases fit TRBD2. Germline V gene sequence: CDR1 SGHTA, CDR2 FQGNSA. This CDR3 region has 15 residues. The junction had 5 bases not matched to a gene; V was cut back by 4 bases and J by 3 bases. For the CDR3, the DNA is TGTGCCAGCAGCTCTCTAGCGGGAGGAAGCTACGAGCAGTACTTC. Encoded protein: CASSSLAGGSYEQYF. Full variable domain (rest looked up from reference TRBV7-2 and TRBJ2-7): GAGVSQSPSNKVTEKGKDVELRCDPISGHTALYWYRQSLGQGLEFLIYFQGNSAPDKSGLPSDRFSAERTGGSVSTLTIQRTQQEDSAVYLCASSSLAGGSYEQYFGPGTRLTVT.

This chain connects TRBV25-1 to TRBJ1-2, with D possibly TRBD1 on 5 matching bases. In germline, CDR1 is MGHDK, CDR2 SYGVNS. The CDR3 extends over 12 amino acids. Trimming removed 3 bases at V and 6 bases at J, with 8 bases between. CDR3 DNA sequence: TGTGCCAGCAGTGACAGGGTAGATGGCTACACCTTC. Protein: CASSDRVDGYTF.

This sequence joins TRBV4-3 and TRBJ2-1, with 9 bases aligning to TRBD2. The CDR3 is made up of 18 amino acids. Per the germline V gene, CDR1 is LGHNA and CDR2 is YSLEER. The V gene end was trimmed by 0 bases and the J gene end by 4 bases; junction bases not matched to a gene: 10. CDR3: CASSQDPASGADYNEQFF. CDR3 coding DNA: TGCGCCAGCAGCCAAGATCCTGCTAGCGGGGCGGATTACAATGAGCAGTTCTTC.

The chain carries TRBV4-2 and TRBJ2-3, with TRBD1 matching 7 bases. Germline assignment: CDR1 LGHNA and CDR2 YNFKEQ. With 0 bases clipped from V and 4 bases from J, the junction kept 7 bases outside the gene matches. This CDR3 region has 16 residues. The CDR3 DNA is TGTGCCAGCAGCCAAGATATTTCAGGGGGTCCAGATACGCAGTATTTT. Translated: CASSQDISGGPDTQYF.

The rearrangement uses TRBV6-4 and TRBJ2-1, with D perhaps TRBD1 (5 bases). The CDR3 has 13 residues. CDR1 is MRHNA, CDR2 SNTAGT, per germline. V was shortened by 4 bases and J by 10 bases, with 14 bases between the two germline ends. CDR3 sequence (DNA): TGTGCCAGCAGTGTGGGGCCCTCTGGAGAGCAGTTCTTC. Amino acids: CASSVGPSGEQFF.

The genes are TRBV2 and TRBJ2-1; TRBD2 matches at 8 bases. With V trimmed by 3 bases and J by 4 bases, 5 bases remained unmatched. The CDR3 totals 15 residues. The germline gives CDR1 SNHLY, CDR2 FYNNEI. The CDR3 is CASSDQASGYNEQFF. The CDR3, as DNA: TGTGCCAGCAGTGATCAGGCTAGCGGGTACAATGAGCAGTTCTTC.

V and J are TRBV7-9 and TRBJ2-1, with TRBD2 as a possible D gene (5 bases). The CDR3 extends over 14 amino acids. Deletions cut 5 bases from V and 2 bases from J, with 10 bases between. Germline-derived CDR1 and CDR2 are SEHNR and FQNEAQ (reference sequence). The CDR3 is CASSHRTPYNEQFF. The DNA for the CDR3 is TGTGCCAGCAGCCACCGGACTCCCTACAATGAGCAGTTCTTC.

The chain is built from TRBV9 and TRBJ1-2; 9 positions agree with TRBD1. CDR1 and CDR2 (germline): SGDLS, YYNGEE. V dropped 4 bases and J dropped 6; count of bases not matched to a gene: 4. The CDR3 runs 13 residues. CDR3 sequence (DNA): TGTGCCAGCAGCCCTACAGGGGGCCATGGCTACACCTTC. Translated: CASSPTGGHGYTF. Full variable domain (remainder filled in from reference TRBV9 and TRBJ1-2): DSGVTQTPKHLITATGQRVTLRCSPRSGDLSVYWYQQSLDQGLQFLIQYYNGEERAKGNILERFSAQQFPDLHSELNLSSLELGDSALYFCASSPTGGHGYTFGSGTRLTVV.

The genes are TRBV5-4 and TRBJ2-6; D unresolved. The CDR3 runs to 15 residues. Deletions cut 0 bases from V and 4 bases from J, with 8 bases between. In germline, CDR1 is SGHNT, CDR2 YYREEE (reference sequence). This CDR3 is CASSLGTWGANVLTF. CDR3 nucleotide sequence: TGTGCCAGCAGCTTGGGCACTTGGGGGGCCAACGTCCTGACTTTC.

The rearrangement links TRBV27 to TRBJ2-3; possibly TRBD2 for D (6 bases). The length of the CDR3 is 13 residues. The V gene's germline CDR1 is MNHEY and CDR2 SMNVEV (reference sequence). V gave up 3 bases and J gave up 3 bases, with 7 bases separating them. CDR3 amino acids: CASSFGGTDTQYF. As DNA, the CDR3 is TGTGCCAGCAGTTTCGGGGGAACAGATACGCAGTATTTT.

J is TRBJ2-1 and V is TRBV4-1; D is possibly TRBD2 (5 bases). V lost 4 bases to trimming and J lost 7 bases, with 14 bases between them. The CDR3 is 14 amino acids. Per the germline V gene, CDR1 is MGHRA and CDR2 is YSYEKL. The CDR3 is CASSPLAIKNEQFF. In nucleotides, the CDR3 is TGCGCCAGCAGCCCCCTAGCCATTAAAAATGAGCAGTTCTTC.

V is TRBV7-2 and J is TRBJ2-5, with a possible D match to TRBD2 (7 bases). Per germline, CDR1 SGHTA and CDR2 FQGNSA. The V end lost 0 bases, the J end lost 4 bases, and 12 bases lay between the germline ends. The CDR3 is 15 amino acids. The CDR3 DNA reads as TGTGCCAGCAGCTTAGCGGGAGGGGGGGCAGAGACCCAGTACTTC. This encodes CASSLAGGGAETQYF.

This rearrangement joins TRBV18 to TRBJ2-6; 11 bases agree with TRBD1. Per the germline V gene, CDR1 is KGHSH and CDR2 is LQKENI. The V gene end was trimmed by 5 bases and the J gene end by 0 bases; junction bases not matched to a gene: 6. This CDR3 has 18 amino acids. CDR3 coding DNA: TGTGCCAGCTCAACCGAAGGACAGGGGGCCTCTGGGGCCAACGTCCTGACTTTC. Residues: CASSTEGQGASGANVLTF.

In its sample, this clone was seen a few times. The V call is TRBV6-6, the J call TRBJ2-7; 11 nucleotides match TRBD1. Trimming at V came to 4 bases and at J to 4 bases, leaving 3 bases not matched to a gene. Germline assignment: CDR1 MNHNY and CDR2 SVGAGI (reference sequence). This CDR3 has 14 amino acids. In nucleotides, the CDR3 is TGTGCCAGCAGTTCCGGGACAGGGGGGTACGAGCAGTACTTC. Its translation: CASSSGTGGYEQYF.

The rearrangement joins TRBV5-6 to TRBJ2-7, with D possibly being TRBD1 (6 bases). Germline CDR1 SGHDT, CDR2 YYEEEE. CDR3 length equals 14 residues. V lost 3 bases and J 3 bases, leaving 13 bases between the germline ends. The CDR3 sequence is CASSSQGHLYEQYF. In DNA, the CDR3 is TGTGCCAGCAGCTCCCAGGGACACCTCTACGAGCAGTACTTC.

This chain joins TRBV5-6 and TRBJ1-1; TRBD1 is a possible D gene (5 bases). Deletions cut 0 bases from V and 8 bases from J, with 11 bases between. This CDR3 is built from 13 residues. Germline CDR1 reads SGHDT; CDR2 reads YYEEEE. The CDR3 is CASSLATGGEAFF. CDR3 nucleotides: TGTGCCAGCAGCTTGGCCACCGGGGGGGAAGCTTTCTTT.

The chain couples TRBV10-3 to TRBJ2-7; 13 bases align to TRBD2. CDR1 is ENHRY, CDR2 SYGVKD, per germline. The CDR3 consists of 14 residues. J gave up 4 bases and V 4 bases, and 1 base lay outside the gene matches. This CDR3 reads CAISGTSGRYEQYF. In DNA, the CDR3 is TGTGCCATCAGTGGGACTAGCGGGAGATACGAGCAGTACTTC.

The rearrangement links TRBV5-6 to TRBJ2-7; 11 bases map to TRBD1. Germline lookup yields CDR1 SGHDT and CDR2 YYEEEE. The CDR3 runs 15 residues. V lost 2 bases to trimming and J lost 7 bases; unmatched junction nucleotides: 8. CDR3 sequence (DNA): TGTGCCAGCAGCTTCCTGGGACAGGGGGACAAGGAGCAGTACTTC. Translation gives CASSFLGQGDKEQYF.

The DNA for the CDR3 is TGCGCCAGCAGCTTTCACCGGGAAAAATACAATGAGCAGTTCTTC. This gives the protein CASSFHREKYNEQFF. The V and J genes are TRBV5-1 and TRBJ2-1; D perhaps matches TRBD2 (5 bases). The CDR3 sequence is 15 residues long. Germline CDR1 and CDR2: SGHRS and YFSETQ. Trimming pared 2 bases from V and 4 bases from J, leaving 13 bases between.

The chain carries TRBV10-1 and TRBJ2-5; 8 bases map to TRBD1. CDR1 WNHNN and CDR2 SYGVQD come from the germline V gene (reference sequence). The CDR3 loop spans 20 amino acids. With 6 bases clipped from V and 2 bases from J, the junction kept 23 bases outside the gene matches. In nucleotides, the CDR3 is TGCGCCAGCAGCGTTGCGTGTCGATGTTTGCAGGGGGCCGTACAAGAGACCCAGTACTTC. Translated, it gives CASSVACRCLQGAVQETQYF.

This clone turned up a few times. V gene TRBV5-5 combines with J gene TRBJ2-7, with TRBD2 as a possible D gene (7 bases). V was pared by 3 bases and J by 3 bases, with 13 bases between. The CDR3 contains 14 residues. Germline CDR1 is SGHKS and CDR2 is YYEKEE (reference sequence). CDR3 loop: CASSYGRGGYEQYF. Here the CDR3 DNA reads TGTGCCAGCAGCTATGGTAGGGGGGGCTACGAGCAGTACTTC. Complete variable domain (other parts from reference TRBV5-5 and TRBJ2-7): DAGVTQSPTHLIKTRGQQVTLRCSPISGHKSVSWYQQVLGQGPQFIFQYYEKEERGRGNFPDRFSARQFPNYSSELNVNALLLGDSALYLCASSYGRGGYEQYFGPGTRLTVT.

The chain joins TRBV11-2 to TRBJ1-2, with 9 bases fitting TRBD1. Germline V gene lookup returns CDR1 SGHAT and CDR2 FQNNGV. V shed 4 bases, J shed 7 bases, and the junction held 7 bases outside the gene matches. The CDR3 is 14 residues long. The CDR3 nucleotides are TGTGCCAGCAGCTCTCTGACAGGGGGAGTTGGCTACACCTTC. It encodes CASSSLTGGVGYTF.

This chain uses TRBV28 with TRBJ2-1, with a tentative D call TRBD2 (5 bases). The CDR3 is 14 residues long. Germline V gene sequence: CDR1 MDHEN, CDR2 SYDVKM. The V and J ends lost 3 bases and 7 bases respectively, with 13 bases between them. The chain's CDR3 is CASSFLLATNEQFF. CDR3 nucleotides: TGTGCCAGCAGTTTTCTCCTAGCTACGAATGAGCAGTTCTTC.

This clone has only one observation. V gene TRBV7-2 combines with J gene TRBJ1-1; 8 bases match TRBD1. CDR1 and CDR2 from the germline V gene are SGHTA and FQGNSA. After removal of 6 bases from V and 1 base from J, the junction contained 10 bases not matched to a gene. The CDR3 contains 16 residues. CDR3 bases: TGTGCCAGCAGAGTTGGACAGGGCGGTAGGAACACTGAAGCTTTCTTT. It is translated as CASRVGQGGRNTEAFF.